This T cell receptor beta chain was profiled in a study of blood T cell repertoires in COVID-19. On the study more broadly: Specimens from acute and convalescent COVID-19 originated in the United States, Italy and Spain. PBMCs, B-cell-depleted T cells, or T cells were the source of the cDNA or gDNA that made up the material.

Per the germline V gene, CDR1 is SGHDT and CDR2 is YYEEEE. The CDR3 covers 15 residues. V lost 0 bases, J lost 4 bases, and 11 bases lay in between. Per the original methods: Estimated nucleated cell counts came from reference gene primer amplification. Assay used: immunoSEQ multiplex PCR; TCRdb lists only in-frame clones, some missing. V, J and clone size reflect that table, while D and trimming were determined from the DNA. The profile covers under 300,000 clones, with over 80% appearing a single time and 4.6% taken by the ten largest. The genes are TRBV5-6 and TRBJ1-5, with D perhaps matching TRBD1 (6 bases). The source of this sequence is a man in his 60s who had recovered from COVID-19. The sequenced material came from peripheral blood. The CDR3: CASSLAGGGNQPQHF. Written as DNA, the CDR3 is TGTGCCAGCAGCTTGGCGGGGGGCGGTAATCAGCCCCAGCATTTT.